These 10 T cell receptor beta chains share one sample of origin, sequenced in a study of blood T cell repertoires in COVID-19. Using immunoSEQ multiplex PCR, the repertoire was profiled, and TCRdb retains in-frame clones only, with some absent. The repertoire includes a few hundred thousand clones, more than 75% of them detected once, and roughly 4.2% sits in the top ten. Material: peripheral blood. The receptor set was obtained from a man aged 45-60 years with acute or convalescent COVID-19.

The chain carries TRBV7-8 and TRBJ2-5; TRBD2 matches 11 bases. Germline CDR1 reads SGHVS; CDR2 reads FQNEAQ. CDR3 length: 18 residues. Trimming cost V 5 bases and J 5 bases; bases outside gene matches: 16. CDR3 nucleotide sequence: TGTGCCAGCAGCCCCGAACTGGTAGCGGGGGGGCCTTCGGAGACCCAGTACTTC. This codes for CASSPELVAGGPSETQYF.

The V gene is TRBV3-1 (or the pseudogene TRBV3-2), the J gene TRBJ2-7; 10 nucleotides line up with TRBD1. The germline V gene has CDR1 LGHDT and CDR2 YNNKEL (reference sequence). Trimming at V came to 2 bases and at J to 6 bases, leaving 7 bases not matched to a gene. This CDR3 is 15 amino acids long. Written as DNA, the CDR3 is TGTGCCAGCAGCCAATCCGGGACAGGGGCCCTCGAGCAGTACTTC. Translated: CASSQSGTGALEQYF.

The genes are TRBV6-5 and TRBJ1-2; maybe TRBD1 (6 bases). V was cut by 7 bases and J by 4 bases, with 16 bases left in between. Germline values: CDR1 MNHEY, CDR2 SVGAGI. This CDR3 region has 14 residues. CDR3 protein: CASNAGASGYGYTF. As DNA, the CDR3 is TGTGCCAGCAACGCAGGGGCCTCGGGCTATGGCTACACCTTC.

The chain couples TRBV9 to TRBJ2-2, with TRBD1 identical over 9 bases. Germline assignment: CDR1 SGDLS and CDR2 YYNGEE. After removal of 0 bases from V and 7 bases from J, the junction contained 4 bases not matched to a gene. The CDR3 is 15 amino acids. CDR3 region: CASSVGGQGIGELFF. The CDR3 nucleotides read TGTGCCAGCAGCGTAGGGGGACAGGGTATCGGGGAGCTGTTTTTT.

The chain couples TRBV6-5 to TRBJ1-6; TRBD1 matches at 9 bases. The V gene end was trimmed by 7 bases and the J gene end by 7 bases; junction bases not matched to a gene: 8. This CDR3 is 15 amino acids long. Germline assignment: CDR1 MNHEY and CDR2 SVGAGI. CDR3 sequence: CASNLGQGQNSPLHF. DNA for the CDR3: TGTGCCAGCAACCTTGGACAGGGGCAAAATTCACCCCTCCACTTT.

V is TRBV6-5 and J is TRBJ1-2; 7 bases line up with TRBD1. CDR3 size: 13 residues. V lost 5 bases, J lost 8 bases, and 8 bases stayed unmatched. Germline assignment: CDR1 MNHEY and CDR2 SVGAGI. DNA of the CDR3: TGTGCCAGCAGTCTTTCGACAGGGAACGGCTACACCTTC. Its translation: CASSLSTGNGYTF.

The J gene is TRBJ1-1, the V gene TRBV4-1; D ambiguous. The V end lost 0 bases, the J end lost 0 bases, and 5 bases lay between the germline ends. Looked up from germline, CDR1 is MGHRA and CDR2 is YSYEKL. CDR3 size: 14 residues. The CDR3 region has the DNA TGCGCCAGCAGCCAAGACAACATGAACACTGAAGCTTTCTTT. Amino acids: CASSQDNMNTEAFF.

There are a few counts of this clone. The gene calls are TRBV7-8 and TRBJ1-3; 10 nucleotides line up with TRBD1. There are 15 residues in the CDR3. Germline CDR1 and CDR2: SGHVS and FQNEAQ. Trimming cost V 6 bases and J 0 bases; bases outside gene matches: 2. The CDR3 coding sequence is TGTGCCAGCAGGCGGACAGGGGGCTCTGGAAACACCATATATTTT. Protein product: CASRRTGGSGNTIYF.

The chain couples TRBV5-6 to TRBJ2-5, with 9 positions matching TRBD1. After removal of 1 base from V and 5 bases from J, the junction contained 15 bases not matched to a gene. Germline CDR1 and CDR2: SGHDT and YYEEEE. The CDR3 contains 18 residues. This chain's CDR3 is CASSLNEYFGQGLETQYF. The CDR3 DNA reads as TGTGCCAGCAGCTTGAACGAGTACTTCGGACAGGGGCTGGAGACCCAGTACTTC.

The gene calls are TRBV11-1 and TRBJ2-1; 9 bases agree with TRBD2. Looked up from germline, CDR1 is SGHAT and CDR2 is FQDESV (reference sequence). V lost 4 bases, J lost 4 bases, and 8 bases stayed unmatched. The CDR3 contains 16 residues. CDR3 in amino acids: CASSSPVAGEYNEQFF. CDR3 DNA: TGTGCCAGCAGCTCCCCCGTAGCGGGGGAGTACAATGAGCAGTTCTTC.